The 11 T cell receptor beta chains presented below share a single source sample, sequenced in a study of identical twins. TCRdb recomputed calls from the 5' RACE reads with MiXCR, one row per CDR3 protein. The repertoire holds roughly 260,000 distinct CDR3 sequences, with over 13% as singletons. Input material: memory (CD45RO+) T cells sorted from blood. The receptor set was obtained from a woman aged 18-30 years in good health.

This clonotype was detected only a few times. The rearrangement links TRBV7-6 to TRBJ2-7; the D gene is possibly TRBD1 (6 bases). The CDR3 loop spans 13 amino acids. V was trimmed by 3 bases and J by 7 bases, leaving 13 bases between them. CDR1 is SGHVS, CDR2 FNYEAQ, per germline. The CDR3 DNA is TGTGCCAGCAGCTTCCGGGACAACCAGGAGCAGTACTTC. As protein: CASSFRDNQEQYF. Based on the CDR3 plus reference TRBV7-6 and TRBJ2-7, the full variable domain is GAGVSQSPRYKVTKRGQDVALRCDPISGHVSLYWYRQALGQGPEFLTYFNYEAQQDKSGLPNDRFSAERPEGSISTLTIQRTEQRDSAMYRCASSFRDNQEQYFGPGTRLTVT.

This clonotype has only a few counts. This sequence joins TRBV20-1 and TRBJ2-7, with TRBD2 matching 12 bases. The CDR3 is 14 amino acids. Unmatched junction bases numbered 5, after V lost 4 bases and J lost 4 bases. CDR1 DFQATT and CDR2 SNEGSKA come from the germline V gene (reference sequence). CDR3 sequence (DNA): TGCAGTGCTATAAGGACTAGCGGGGCGTACGAGCAGTACTTC. This encodes CSAIRTSGAYEQYF.

This clonotype has a handful of counts. This chain joins TRBV20-1 and TRBJ2-7; the D call may be TRBD1 or TRBD2 (5 bases each). Per germline, CDR1 DFQATT and CDR2 SNEGSKA (reference sequence). V shed 5 bases and J shed 3 bases, with 14 bases lying between them. This CDR3 has 13 residues. DNA for the CDR3: TGCAGTGCTTCTCGGGACCGAGACTACGAGCAGTACTTC. Its translation is CSASRDRDYEQYF.

The chain carries TRBV20-1 and TRBJ2-5, with unresolved D. The V gene's germline CDR1 is DFQATT and CDR2 SNEGSKA (reference sequence). V was clipped by 5 bases and J by 3 bases, with 4 bases between them. The CDR3 has 10 residues. The CDR3 region has the DNA TGCAGTGCTGGGGAAGAGACCCAGTACTTC. Translation: CSAGEETQYF.

This clonotype showed up just a few times. The chain carries TRBV20-1 and TRBJ2-5; TRBD2 agrees at 11 bases. CDR1 and CDR2 from the germline V gene are DFQATT and SNEGSKA (reference sequence). J was trimmed by 4 bases and V by 1 base; bases with no gene match: 11. The CDR3 length is 17 residues. The CDR3 region is CSARATSGTSGRETQYF. CDR3 nucleotides: TGCAGTGCTAGAGCCACCTCCGGGACTAGCGGAAGAGAGACCCAGTACTTC.

CDR3 in DNA: TGTGCCACCAGTGATACTTTAAGGGGGAGCTCCTACAATGAGCAGTTCTTC. This gives the protein CATSDTLRGSSYNEQFF. The chain combines TRBV24-1 with TRBJ2-1; TRBD1 is a possible D gene (6 bases). Deletions cut 3 bases from V and 0 bases from J, with 14 bases between. CDR1 and CDR2 (germline): KGHDR, SFDVKD. This CDR3 is 17 amino acids long.

The rearrangement joins TRBV20-1 to TRBJ2-7, with D possibly matching TRBD2 (6 bases). The CDR3 sequence is 13 residues long. V lost 4 bases and J 0 bases, leaving 10 bases between the germline ends. Germline loops: CDR1 DFQATT, CDR2 SNEGSKA (reference sequence). CDR3 region: CSATRGNSYEQYF. CDR3 coding DNA: TGCAGTGCTACACGCGGGAACTCCTACGAGCAGTACTTC.

In its sample, this clonotype was seen a few times. The genes are TRBV11-2 and TRBJ1-2, with 7 positions matching TRBD1. Trimming cost V 5 bases and J 2 bases; bases outside gene matches: 8. Germline V gene lookup returns CDR1 SGHAT and CDR2 FQNNGV. The CDR3 extends over 15 amino acids. CDR3 DNA: TGTGCCAGCAGCCCGACGGGACAGCCGAACTATGGCTACACCTTC. This gives the protein CASSPTGQPNYGYTF.

This clonotype occurred once. The chain carries TRBV7-9 and TRBJ2-6; tentatively, D is TRBD2 (5 bases). This CDR3 is built from 13 residues. The V end was cut by 10 bases, the J end by 0 bases, with 7 bases between. From germline, CDR1 is SEHNR and CDR2 FQNEAQ (reference sequence). This CDR3 is CATRDSGANVLTF. The CDR3 nucleotides are TGTGCCACGAGGGACTCTGGGGCCAACGTCCTGACTTTC.

The V gene is TRBV12-3 or TRBV12-4, the J gene TRBJ1-1; unclear D gene. The CDR3 runs 11 residues. Trimming left V 2 bases short and J 8 bases short, with 6 bases between. CDR3 loop: CASSLSAEAFF. The DNA for the CDR3 is TGTGCCAGCAGTTTAAGCGCAGAAGCTTTCTTT.

Comments on this clonotype: The junction does not match germline at one end; this may be a read error. The CDR3 DNA reads TGTGCCATCAGTGAGACGATTCGCCGAGGGGCTAACTTC. Translation gives CAISETIRRGANF. V gene TRBV10-3 combines with J gene TRBJ2-7; possibly TRBD1 or TRBD2 for D (5 bases each). Germline CDR1 ENHRY, CDR2 SYGVKD. The CDR3 has 13 amino acids.